What follows is one TCR beta chain and its context. This sample was included in a study of blood T cell repertoires in COVID-19. About the study: The United States, Italy and Spain supplied acute and convalescent COVID-19 samples. The analysed material was cDNA or gDNA that came from T cells, B-cell-depleted T cells, or PBMCs.

This CDR3 region has 16 residues. V was cut by 0 bases and J by 1 base, with 11 bases left in between. The germline CDR1 and CDR2 sequences are WNHNN and SYGVQD (reference sequence). As processed by the authors: Reference gene primer amplification gave nucleated cell count estimates. TCRdb keeps only in-frame clones here, not all; method: immunoSEQ multiplex PCR. The V and J calls and clone size come from that table; D and trimming were worked out from the DNA. The table lists some 110,000 clones, around four fifths of them singletons, with approximately 0.77% in the top ten. The sequence was collected from a woman in her 70s with acute or convalescent COVID-19. The rearrangement joins TRBV10-1 to TRBJ2-3; TRBD2 is a possible D gene (6 bases). Specimen: peripheral blood. The CDR3 bases are TGCGCCAGCAGTGAGTCGACTAGTATCGGCACAGATACGCAGTATTTT. Amino acids: CASSESTSIGTDTQYF.